The 18 T cell receptor beta chains listed next were all sequenced from one sample in a study of blood T cell repertoires in COVID-19. The repertoire was sequenced with immunoSEQ multiplex PCR; TCRdb's copy has only in-frame clones and lacks some. The sample yields about 80,000 clones, 82% seen once. Sample: peripheral blood. Receptors were obtained from a human donor in a cohort sampled during active COVID-19.

This clone was seen only once. The gene calls are TRBV19 and TRBJ2-6, with a tentative D call TRBD1 (6 bases). The length of the CDR3 is 16 residues. The germline CDR1 and CDR2 sequences are LNHDA and SQIVND (reference sequence). V was cut by 4 bases and J by 0 bases, with 10 bases left in between. The DNA of the CDR3 is TGTGCCAGTAGTAACAGGGCAAGCTCTGGGGCCAACGTCCTGACTTTC. Translated, it gives CASSNRASSGANVLTF.

The chain carries TRBV7-9 and TRBJ2-2; D ambiguous. CDR3 length equals 13 residues. V shed 3 bases and J shed 5 bases, with 7 bases lying between them. Germline CDR1 and CDR2: SEHNR and FQNEAQ (reference sequence). For the CDR3, the DNA is TGTGCCAGCAGCTTGAGCGTTACCGGGGAGCTGTTTTTT. The encoded protein is CASSLSVTGELFF.

The gene calls are TRBV5-1 and TRBJ1-1; 7 nucleotides align to TRBD1. This CDR3 contains 16 residues. The germline V gene has CDR1 SGHRS and CDR2 YFSETQ. J gave up 1 base and V 0 bases, and 6 bases lay outside the gene matches. The CDR3 protein is CASSLARGDWNTEAFF. As DNA, the CDR3 is TGCGCCAGCAGCTTGGCCAGGGGGGATTGGAACACTGAAGCTTTCTTT.

This chain links TRBV7-3 with TRBJ1-1; a weak D match, TRBD1 (5 bases). The ends were cut back, 3 bases at V and 3 bases at J, with 14 bases in the middle. Germline V gene sequence: CDR1 SGHTA, CDR2 FQGTGA. This CDR3 comprises 15 residues. The DNA of the CDR3 is TGTGCCAGCAGCTTCTCGGCGGGACGGGACACTGAAGCTTTCTTT. This gives the protein CASSFSAGRDTEAFF.

In its sample, this clone was seen once. V gene TRBV2 combines with J gene TRBJ1-1; 7 nucleotides agree with TRBD1. The CDR3 runs to 14 residues. The V gene end was trimmed by 6 bases and the J gene end by 4 bases; junction bases not matched to a gene: 8. CDR1 is SNHLY, CDR2 FYNNEI, per germline. CDR3 loop: CASRQEQGFTEAFF. The CDR3, as DNA: TGTGCCAGCAGGCAGGAACAGGGGTTCACTGAAGCTTTCTTT. Using reference TRBV2 and TRBJ1-1 for the parts outside the CDR3, the full variable domain is EPEVTQTPSHQVTQMGQEVILRCVPISNHLYFYWYRQILGQKVEFLVSFYNNEISEKSEIFDDQFSVERPDGSNFTLKIRSTKLEDSAMYFCASRQEQGFTEAFFGQGTRLTVV.

This CDR3 is CSVSGTANTEAFF. The CDR3 DNA reads as TGCAGCGTCTCAGGGACAGCGAACACTGAAGCTTTCTTT. The genes are TRBV29-1 and TRBJ1-1; TRBD1 matches at 7 bases. CDR1 is SQVTM, CDR2 ANQGSEA, per germline. The CDR3 covers 13 residues. V gave up 6 bases and J gave up 1 base; unmatched junction bases: 5.

This rearrangement joins TRBV5-4 to TRBJ2-1; TRBD1 is a possible D gene (6 bases). Between the trimmed V and J ends, which lost 1 base and 2 bases, there was a span of 16 bases. Germline V gene data show CDR1 as SGHNT and CDR2 as YYREEE (reference sequence). The length of the CDR3 is 17 residues. The CDR3 sequence is CASSLLGRGITYNEQFF. DNA of the CDR3: TGTGCCAGCAGCTTGTTGGGCAGGGGCATTACCTACAATGAGCAGTTCTTC.

V is TRBV2 and J is TRBJ2-7; possibly TRBD1 for D (6 bases). Trimming took 6 bases from V and 3 from J, leaving 9 bases between them. Germline V gives CDR1 SNHLY, CDR2 FYNNEI. CDR3 size: 12 residues. CDR3 nucleotides: TGTGCCAGCAGGGACAGCTACTACGAGCAGTACTTC. This gives the protein CASRDSYYEQYF.

The rearrangement links TRBV7-9 to TRBJ1-1, with D unclear. This CDR3 comprises 12 residues. CDR1 is SEHNR and CDR2 is FQNEAQ in the germline V gene (reference sequence). V was shortened by 2 bases and J by 4 bases, with 5 bases between the two germline ends. Written as DNA, the CDR3 is TGTGCCAGCAGCTTACCCGGCACTGAAGCTTTCTTT. Its translation: CASSLPGTEAFF.

The rearrangement links TRBV27 to TRBJ2-3; unclear D gene. Trimming took off 5 bases at V and 2 bases at J, with 11 bases between the two ends. The CDR3 runs to 14 residues. CDR1 is MNHEY, CDR2 SMNVEV, per germline (reference sequence). The CDR3 reads CASSPQDATDTQYF. The CDR3 nucleotides read TGTGCCAGCAGTCCCCAGGATGCCACAGATACGCAGTATTTT.

The genes are TRBV18 and TRBJ2-5; 7 bases line up with TRBD2. Trimming at V came to 0 bases and at J to 4 bases, leaving 2 bases not matched to a gene. The germline CDR1 and CDR2 sequences are KGHSH and LQKENI. CDR3 size: 14 residues. The CDR3 is CASSPPTSRETQYF. For the CDR3, the DNA is TGTGCCAGCTCACCACCGACTAGCCGAGAGACCCAGTACTTC.

This rearrangement joins TRBV6-5 to TRBJ1-1; D remains ambiguous. Looked up from germline, CDR1 is MNHEY and CDR2 is SVGAGI. This CDR3 is built from 14 residues. V dropped 5 bases and J dropped 2 bases, with 12 bases sitting between them. The CDR3 loop is CASSPGGANTEAFF. The CDR3 DNA follows: TGTGCCAGCAGTCCCGGTGGAGCCAACACTGAAGCTTTCTTT.

V is TRBV5-1 and J is TRBJ1-2; no reliable D call. Germline CDR1 is SGHRS and CDR2 is YFSETQ. V lost 1 base to trimming and J lost 7 bases, with 17 bases between them. The CDR3 sequence is 15 residues long. CDR3 amino acids: CASSLPSGSTAGYTF. The CDR3 DNA reads as TGCGCCAGCAGCTTGCCCTCCGGGAGCACTGCTGGCTACACCTTC.

This clone was seen once. The chain recombines TRBV5-6 with TRBJ2-3; D might be TRBD1 (6 bases). The CDR3 is 14 amino acids. Deletions cut 3 bases from V and 6 bases from J, with 14 bases between. Looked up from germline, CDR1 is SGHDT and CDR2 is YYEEEE. CDR3 DNA: TGTGCCAGCAGCTGGACGACAGGTCCCGATACGCAGTATTTT. Its protein product is CASSWTTGPDTQYF.

The chain couples TRBV19 to TRBJ2-2, with 10 bases that match TRBD2. Trimming at V came to 3 bases and at J to 1 base, leaving 8 bases not matched to a gene. Per germline, CDR1 LNHDA and CDR2 SQIVND (reference sequence). CDR3 length: 18 residues. The CDR3 here is CASSMGSGGAWNTGELFF. CDR3 coding DNA: TGTGCCAGTAGTATGGGAAGCGGGGGGGCCTGGAACACCGGGGAGCTGTTTTTT. Looking up the rest from reference TRBV19 and TRBJ2-2 gives the full variable domain: DGGITQSPKYLFRKEGQNVTLSCEQNLNHDAMYWYRQDPGQGLRLIYYSQIVNDFQKGDIAEGYSVSREKKESFPLTVTSAQKNPTAFYLCASSMGSGGAWNTGELFFGEGSRLTVL.

This clone was counted a few times. V and J are TRBV11-2 and TRBJ1-1, with a weak D call TRBD1 (5 bases). The germline gives CDR1 SGHAT, CDR2 FQNNGV. Trimming removed 5 bases from V and 1 base from J, with 8 bases in between. The CDR3 contains 13 residues. The CDR3 spells CASSRGENTEAFF. As DNA, the CDR3 is TGTGCCAGCAGCCGGGGGGAGAACACTGAAGCTTTCTTT.

This chain connects TRBV18 to TRBJ1-5; the D is unclear. V lost 2 bases to trimming and J lost 8 bases, with 7 bases between them. Germline CDR1 and CDR2: KGHSH and LQKENI. The CDR3 consists of 12 residues. CDR3 nucleotides: TGTGCCAGCTCACCAGAGGGAGAGCCCCAGCATTTT. Protein: CASSPEGEPQHF.

The chain recombines TRBV6-5 with TRBJ1-2; D perhaps matches TRBD1 (6 bases). The germline CDR1 and CDR2 sequences are MNHEY and SVGAGI. The CDR3 contains 13 residues. The V end lost 3 bases, the J end lost 7 bases, and 12 bases lay between the germline ends. CDR3 amino acids: CASSYRRTAGYTF. DNA for the CDR3: TGTGCCAGCAGTTATCGCCGGACAGCTGGCTACACCTTC.